These 10 T cell receptor beta chains came from one sample sequenced in a study of blood T cell repertoires in COVID-19. This table comes from immunoSEQ multiplex PCR, and its TCRdb copy is limited to in-frame clones, with some not included. The table shows some 130,000 clones, with around 87% occurring only once. Sequences were obtained from peripheral blood. The receptors were gathered from a woman between 45 and 65 years old who had recovered from COVID-19.

This chain links TRBV28 with TRBJ2-6; weak D call: TRBD2 (6 bases). V lost 2 bases to trimming and J lost 1 base, with 6 bases between them. The V gene's germline CDR1 is MDHEN and CDR2 SYDVKM. This CDR3 spans 15 amino acids. The CDR3 reads CASSLGGSGANVLTF. The CDR3 DNA sequence: TGTGCCAGCAGTTTAGGAGGGTCTGGGGCCAACGTCCTGACTTTC.

In this sample, this clone turned up a few times. The V call is TRBV11-1, the J call TRBJ2-1, with a tentative D call TRBD1 (5 bases). Germline CDR1 reads SGHAT; CDR2 reads FQDESV (reference sequence). This CDR3 is 15 amino acids long. Trimming removed 5 bases from V and 7 bases from J, with 18 bases in between. DNA for the CDR3: TGTGCCAGCAGCCCGAAATGGACAACGTCTAATGAGCAGTTCTTC. Its protein product is CASSPKWTTSNEQFF.

The J gene is TRBJ1-3, the V gene TRBV6-2 or TRBV6-3; D possibly corresponds to TRBD1 (6 bases). The CDR3 totals 16 residues. V was cut by 5 bases and J by 2 bases, with 16 bases left in between. Germline-derived CDR1 and CDR2 are MNHEY and SVGEGT. The chain's CDR3 is CASSTARTVTGNTIYF. CDR3 sequence (DNA): TGTGCCAGCAGTACCGCCCGGACAGTCACTGGAAACACCATATATTTT.

This sequence joins TRBV5-5 and TRBJ1-1; possibly TRBD1 for D (5 bases). CDR3 size: 15 residues. Germline V lookup: CDR1 SGHKS, CDR2 YYEKEE (reference sequence). Trimming left V 5 bases short and J 1 base short, with 15 bases between. The CDR3 is CASSLIQGWNTEAFF. CDR3 coding DNA: TGTGCCAGCAGTCTAATCCAGGGTTGGAACACTGAAGCTTTCTTT.

V usage is TRBV28 and J usage is TRBJ2-3; perhaps TRBD2 as D (5 bases). Per the germline V gene, CDR1 is MDHEN and CDR2 is SYDVKM. This CDR3 spans 15 amino acids. V lost 8 bases to trimming and J lost 4 bases, with 19 bases between them. The CDR3 DNA is TGTGCCAGCGCACAACCCGGACTTGACGCAGATACGCAGTATTTT. Its protein is CASAQPGLDADTQYF.

The rearrangement joins TRBV7-9 to TRBJ2-1, with D perhaps matching TRBD2 (6 bases). The germline gives CDR1 SEHNR, CDR2 FQNEAQ (reference sequence). The ends were cut back, 5 bases at V and 0 bases at J, with 11 bases in the middle. The CDR3 has 15 residues. The CDR3 region has the DNA TGTGCCAGCAGCCGTAGCGGTGTCTCCTACAATGAGCAGTTCTTC. It yields the protein CASSRSGVSYNEQFF.

There are many counts of this clone. The chain has TRBV5-8 and TRBJ2-1; TRBD2 aligns across 11 bases. There are 16 residues in the CDR3. Looked up from germline, CDR1 is SGHTS and CDR2 is YDEGEE. V trimming: 6 bases; J trimming: 10 bases; junction bases outside the gene matches: 15. CDR3 amino acids: CASIKQPSGGPLEQFF. CDR3 DNA sequence: TGTGCCAGCATTAAACAACCTAGCGGGGGGCCGTTGGAGCAGTTCTTC.

V and J are TRBV5-1 and TRBJ1-2; 9 nucleotides align to TRBD1. CDR3 length: 14 residues. Per germline, CDR1 SGHRS and CDR2 YFSETQ. The junction had 9 bases not matched to a gene; V was cut back by 4 bases and J by 8 bases. This chain's CDR3 is CASSATGTGSGYTF. CDR3 bases: TGCGCCAGCAGCGCGACCGGGACAGGGAGCGGCTACACCTTC.

The rearrangement joins TRBV5-6 to TRBJ1-2, with 7 bases matching TRBD1. The V gene end was trimmed by 4 bases and the J gene end by 4 bases; junction bases not matched to a gene: 7. The CDR3 has 14 residues. Per the germline V gene, CDR1 is SGHDT and CDR2 is YYEEEE. As DNA, the CDR3 is TGTGCCAGCAGCGCACAACAGGGGTCCTATGGCTACACCTTC. This codes for CASSAQQGSYGYTF.

V is TRBV29-1 and J is TRBJ2-7, with 9 bases that match TRBD1. Unmatched junction bases numbered 6, after V lost 6 bases and J lost 3 bases. CDR3 length equals 13 residues. Germline V gene lookup returns CDR1 SQVTM and CDR2 ANQGSEA. The CDR3 DNA reads TGCAGCGTGACAGGGGGAGTAGGCTACGAGCAGTACTTC. Translating it yields CSVTGGVGYEQYF.